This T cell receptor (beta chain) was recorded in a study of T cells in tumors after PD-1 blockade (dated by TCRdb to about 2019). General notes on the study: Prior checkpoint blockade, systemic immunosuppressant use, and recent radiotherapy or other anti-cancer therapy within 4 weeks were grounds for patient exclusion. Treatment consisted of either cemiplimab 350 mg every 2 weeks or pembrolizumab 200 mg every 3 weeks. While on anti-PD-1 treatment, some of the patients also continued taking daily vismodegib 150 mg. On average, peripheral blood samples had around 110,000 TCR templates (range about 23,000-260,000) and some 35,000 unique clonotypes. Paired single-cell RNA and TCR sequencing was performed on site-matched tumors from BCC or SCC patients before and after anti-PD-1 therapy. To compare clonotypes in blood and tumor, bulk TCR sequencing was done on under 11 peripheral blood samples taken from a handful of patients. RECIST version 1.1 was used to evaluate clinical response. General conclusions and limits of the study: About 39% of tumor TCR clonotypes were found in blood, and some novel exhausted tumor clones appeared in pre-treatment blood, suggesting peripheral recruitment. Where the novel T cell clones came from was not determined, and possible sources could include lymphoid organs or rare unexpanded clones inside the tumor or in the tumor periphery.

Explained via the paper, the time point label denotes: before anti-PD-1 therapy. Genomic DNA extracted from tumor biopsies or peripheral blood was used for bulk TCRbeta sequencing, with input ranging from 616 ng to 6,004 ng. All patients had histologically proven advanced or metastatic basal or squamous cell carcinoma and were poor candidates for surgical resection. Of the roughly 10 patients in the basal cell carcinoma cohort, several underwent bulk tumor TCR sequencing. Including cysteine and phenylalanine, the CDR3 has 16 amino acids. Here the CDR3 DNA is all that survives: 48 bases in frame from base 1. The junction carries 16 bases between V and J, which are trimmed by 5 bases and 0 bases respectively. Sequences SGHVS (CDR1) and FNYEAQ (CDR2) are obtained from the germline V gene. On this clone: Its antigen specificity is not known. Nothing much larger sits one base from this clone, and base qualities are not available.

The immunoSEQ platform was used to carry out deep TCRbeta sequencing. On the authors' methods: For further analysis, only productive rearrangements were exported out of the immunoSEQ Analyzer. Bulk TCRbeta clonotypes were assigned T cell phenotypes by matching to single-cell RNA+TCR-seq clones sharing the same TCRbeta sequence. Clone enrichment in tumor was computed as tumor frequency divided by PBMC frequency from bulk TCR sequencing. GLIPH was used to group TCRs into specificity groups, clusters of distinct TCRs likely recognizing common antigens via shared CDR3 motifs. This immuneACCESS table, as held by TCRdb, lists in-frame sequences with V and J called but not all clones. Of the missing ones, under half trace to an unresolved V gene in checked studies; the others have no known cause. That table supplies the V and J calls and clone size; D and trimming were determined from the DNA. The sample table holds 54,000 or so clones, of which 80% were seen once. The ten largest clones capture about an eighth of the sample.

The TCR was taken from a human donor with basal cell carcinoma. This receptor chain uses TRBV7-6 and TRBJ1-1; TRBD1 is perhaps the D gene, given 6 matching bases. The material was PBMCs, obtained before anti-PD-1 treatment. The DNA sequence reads TGTGCCAGCAGCACCCAGACAGGAGCGATGAACACTGAAGCTTTCTTT. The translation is CASSTQTGAMNTEAFF.